This TCR beta chain was obtained from a study of blood T cell repertoires in COVID-19. At the level of the study: COVID-19 samples, acute and convalescent, were from the United States, Italy and Spain.

Germline V gene lookup returns CDR1 SGHTA and CDR2 FQGTGA. This CDR3 has 14 residues. V lost 5 bases and J 2 bases, leaving 11 bases between the germline ends. Clones were sequenced by immunoSEQ multiplex PCR, and TCRdb holds only the in-frame ones, with some missing. The sample has roughly 180,000 clones; around 90% are singletons. This sequence was found in a woman younger than 45 who had recovered from COVID-19. The chain couples TRBV7-3 to TRBJ2-3; TRBD2 is a possible D gene (6 bases). Sample: PBMCs or T cells enriched from blood (not recorded which). The CDR3 spells CASSQGLNTDTQYF. The CDR3 DNA sequence: TGTGCCAGCAGCCAGGGACTTAACACAGATACGCAGTATTTT.